The present T cell receptor (beta chain) was sequenced within a study of T-cell reconstitution after alpha-beta-depleted transplantation in children (dated by TCRdb to the mid-2010s). Context from the whole study: T-cell immune reconstitution after TCRalphabeta/CD19-depleted allogeneic hematopoietic cell transplantation in children was quantitatively tracked in the study by means of TCR repertoire profiling.

This clonotype was recorded at least ten times. The target of this receptor is not known. The sample holds no much larger clone one base away, and base qualities are not on file. Per the germline V gene (reference sequence), DFQATT is the CDR1 and SNEGSKA is the CDR2. V and J are truncated by 5 bases and 4 bases respectively, leaving an intervening sequence of 15 bases. From the cysteine up to the phenylalanine, the CDR3 has a length of 14 residues. CDR3 DNA is the only sequence kept; it has 42 bases, read in frame from the first base. The library relied on PCR. Sequencing used an Illumina HiSeq 2500. TCR libraries were prepared with molecular barcoding, using unique molecular identifiers to normalize TCRbeta repertoire quantification. TCRdb reran the public reads through fastp at Q25 and MiXCR, keeping productive beta chains. Each entry merges the rows of one CDR3 protein and shows their most common DNA and genes. Within this sample are hundreds of thousands of distinct CDR3 sequences, with roughly 17% of them counted one time only. Together, the top ten hold 0.9% to 1.2% of the sample.

The rearrangement combines TRBV20-1 with TRBJ1-5; matching of 6 bases hints at TRBD1 as the D gene. Sequences were derived from PBMCs from the stem cell graft donor, sampled from the stem cell graft. The source is a human donor who donated a stem cell graft to a child with acute myeloid leukemia. The DNA sequence is given as TGCAGTGCTGGTGCCAGACAGGCGAATCAGCCCCAGCATTTT. This codes for CSAGARQANQPQHF.